This TCR beta chain was found in a study of patients and donors after allogeneic stem cell transplantation. Trimming stripped 2 bases from V and 0 bases from J, with 8 bases between. The germline V gene encodes CDR1 SGHTA and CDR2 FQGNSA. CDR3 length: 15 residues. MiXCR, applied by TCRdb to the RT-PCR reads, yields one record per CDR3 protein. In the table there are 920,000 or so distinct CDR3 sequences, roughly 18% of which are singletons. Sequencing was done on a sample of blood, either unsorted or a sorted T cell fraction (not recorded which). This receptor was taken from a human donor who was either an allogeneic HSCT recipient or a stem cell or donor lymphocyte infusion donor (not recorded which). It is not recorded whose cells these are; they may come from a transplant donor. The chain combines TRBV7-2 with TRBJ1-3; D unclear. In DNA, the CDR3 is TGTGCCAGCAGCTTATGGTCCAGCTCTGGAAACACCATATATTTT. Encoded protein: CASSLWSSSGNTIYF.